This TCR beta chain appears in the sequencing data of a study of blood T cells in healthy people across ages. Study-wide findings and caveats: Estimated diversity, derived from one million T cells, was regarded as an underestimate. TCR beta diversity correlated strongly with naive T cell percentage. Unknown CMV status may confound age-related changes in expanded clones.

CDR3 length: 14 residues. CDR1 is DFQATT, CDR2 SNEGSKA, per germline (reference sequence). The trim removed 5 bases at V and 5 bases at J, leaving 4 bases unmatched. Turning to this clonotype: Its antigen is not identified.

With a J-beta primer mix and a sample-barcoded 5' primer, a second PCR ran about 7 to 12 cycles. Carrying 12 random nucleotides, a template-switch adaptor labeled each individual cDNA molecule. TCRdb called the 5' RACE reads again in MiXCR, with one record for every CDR3 protein. The sample carries around 1,700,000 distinct CDR3 sequences, 28% recorded once. This chain links TRBV20-1 with TRBJ2-1, with 12 positions matching TRBD2. Sequencing was carried out using blood. The TCR originated in a woman aged 25 to 45 in good health. This chain's CDR3 is CSAWTSGIHNEQFF. Written as DNA, the CDR3 is TGCAGTGCTTGGACTAGCGGGATCCACAATGAGCAGTTCTTC.